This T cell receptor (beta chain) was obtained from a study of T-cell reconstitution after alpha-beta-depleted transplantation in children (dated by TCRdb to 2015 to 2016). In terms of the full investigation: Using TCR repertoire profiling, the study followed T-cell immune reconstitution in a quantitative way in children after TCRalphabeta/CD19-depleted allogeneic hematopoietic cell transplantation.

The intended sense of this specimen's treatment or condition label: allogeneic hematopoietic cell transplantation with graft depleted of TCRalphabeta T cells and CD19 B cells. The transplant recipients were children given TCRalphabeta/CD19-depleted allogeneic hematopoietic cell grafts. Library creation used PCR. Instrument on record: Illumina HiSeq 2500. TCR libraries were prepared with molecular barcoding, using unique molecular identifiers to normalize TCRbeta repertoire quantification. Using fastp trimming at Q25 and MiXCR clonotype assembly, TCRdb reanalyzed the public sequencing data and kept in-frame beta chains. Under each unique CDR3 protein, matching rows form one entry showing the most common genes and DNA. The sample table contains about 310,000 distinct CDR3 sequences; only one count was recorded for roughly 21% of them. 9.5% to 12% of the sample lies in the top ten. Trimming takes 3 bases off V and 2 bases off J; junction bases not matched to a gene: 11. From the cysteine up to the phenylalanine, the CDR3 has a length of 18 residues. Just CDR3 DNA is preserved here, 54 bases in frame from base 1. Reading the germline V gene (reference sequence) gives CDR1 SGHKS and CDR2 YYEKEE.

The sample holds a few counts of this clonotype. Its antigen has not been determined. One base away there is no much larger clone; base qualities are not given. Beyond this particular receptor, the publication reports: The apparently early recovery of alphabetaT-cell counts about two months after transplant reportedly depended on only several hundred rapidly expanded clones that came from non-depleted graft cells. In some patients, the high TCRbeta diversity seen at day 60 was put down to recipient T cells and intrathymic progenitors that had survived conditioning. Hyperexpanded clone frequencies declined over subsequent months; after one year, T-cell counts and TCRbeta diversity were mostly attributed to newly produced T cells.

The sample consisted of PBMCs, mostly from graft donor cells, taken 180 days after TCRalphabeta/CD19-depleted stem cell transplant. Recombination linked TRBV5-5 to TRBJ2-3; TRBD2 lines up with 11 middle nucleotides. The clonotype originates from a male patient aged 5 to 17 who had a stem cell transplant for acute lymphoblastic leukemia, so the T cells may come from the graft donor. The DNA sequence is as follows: TGTGCCAGCAGCTCGCGACGACCACTAGCGGGGGTCACAGATACGCAGTATTTT. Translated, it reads CASSSRRPLAGVTDTQYF.